Following are 21 T cell receptor beta chains from one sample sequenced in a study of control samples from healthy donors and cancer patients. Clones were read by immunoSEQ multiplex PCR, and TCRdb kept only the in-frame ones, dropping some. The sample has 160,000 or so clones; roughly 95% are singletons. Sequences were obtained from blood. These TCRs come from a woman aged 25 to 39 in good health.

This sequence joins TRBV27 and TRBJ1-5; tentatively, D is TRBD1 (6 bases). Germline V gene lookup returns CDR1 MNHEY and CDR2 SMNVEV (reference sequence). V lost 2 bases and J lost 6, with 8 bases in between. The CDR3 sequence is 13 residues long. The CDR3 DNA sequence: TGTGCCAGCAGTTTAGACAGGAGTCAGCCCCAGCATTTT. This codes for CASSLDRSQPQHF.

In its sample, this clone was seen once. V gene TRBV6-6 combines with J gene TRBJ2-3; 7 bases match TRBD2. Germline CDR1 MNHNY, CDR2 SVGAGI (reference sequence). Losses at the gene ends were 2 bases for V and 6 bases for J; bases not matched to a gene: 11. This CDR3 region has 16 residues. CDR3 bases: TGTGCCAGCAGTTACCGGGTCCCCTCGCGGGGGGATACGCAGTATTTT. Translating it yields CASSYRVPSRGDTQYF.

The chain is built from TRBV7-8 and TRBJ1-1; the D is unclear. The CDR3 has 15 amino acids. The V end lost 0 bases, the J end lost 4 bases, and 12 bases lay between the germline ends. Germline CDR1 SGHVS, CDR2 FQNEAQ. The CDR3 nucleotides are TGTGCCAGCAGCTTAGCCGGCCGGACCCCCACTGAAGCTTTCTTT. Translating gives CASSLAGRTPTEAFF.

The V call is TRBV4-2, the J call TRBJ2-1; D might be TRBD1 or TRBD2, each matching 6 bases. CDR1 is LGHNA and CDR2 is YNFKEQ in the germline V gene. With 6 bases removed from V and 4 bases from J, the gap between germline ends came to 16 bases. This CDR3 contains 15 residues. CDR3 nucleotide sequence: TGTGCCAGCAGAACCGTGGGGGGCCCTTACAATGAGCAGTTCTTC. Protein: CASRTVGGPYNEQFF.

V usage is TRBV27 and J usage is TRBJ2-1; no clear D gene. Germline V CDR1 and CDR2: MNHEY, SMNVEV (reference sequence). The CDR3 consists of 12 residues. The germline V and J ends were trimmed by 5 bases and 9 bases, with 11 bases remaining between them. Here the CDR3 reads CASSPPGGEQFF. The CDR3 coding sequence is TGTGCCAGCAGTCCCCCGGGTGGTGAGCAGTTCTTC.

This clone is a singleton in its sample. The genes are TRBV5-5 and TRBJ2-7, with D uncertain. The CDR3 loop spans 11 amino acids. V was clipped by 4 bases and J by 5 bases, with 7 bases between them. Germline loops: CDR1 SGHKS, CDR2 YYEKEE (reference sequence). The CDR3 DNA reads TGTGCCAGCAGCACCCTGAACGAGCAGTACTTC. Translated, it gives CASSTLNEQYF.

This clone came up once. The chain joins TRBV28 to TRBJ1-2, with a weak D call TRBD1 (6 bases). Germline-derived CDR1 and CDR2 are MDHEN and SYDVKM. V was trimmed by 2 bases and J by 1 base, leaving 14 bases between them. This CDR3 comprises 16 residues. CDR3 amino acids: CASSLSDGGRNYGYTF. In nucleotides, the CDR3 is TGTGCCAGCAGTTTAAGCGATGGGGGGCGTAACTATGGCTACACCTTC.

This chain links TRBV28 with TRBJ1-5; D gene uncertain. CDR1 is MDHEN and CDR2 is SYDVKM in the germline V gene. The CDR3 loop spans 14 amino acids. With 2 bases removed from V and 7 bases from J, the gap between germline ends came to 12 bases. The CDR3 here is CASSLVGYRQPQHF. Here the CDR3 DNA reads TGTGCCAGCAGTTTAGTAGGGTATCGCCAGCCCCAGCATTTT.

This chain uses TRBV5-5 with TRBJ1-6; weak D call: TRBD1 (5 bases). Trimming removed 4 bases at V and 9 bases at J, with 11 bases between. CDR3 length: 13 residues. Germline-derived CDR1 and CDR2 are SGHKS and YYEKEE (reference sequence). CDR3 region: CASSLGGISPLHF. The CDR3 nucleotides are TGTGCCAGCAGCCTGGGGGGGATTTCACCCCTCCACTTT.

The V gene is TRBV5-1, the J gene TRBJ2-7, with D possibly being TRBD1 or TRBD2 (5 bases each). With 4 bases removed from V and 5 bases from J, the gap between germline ends came to 16 bases. Germline values: CDR1 SGHRS, CDR2 YFSETQ. The CDR3 consists of 14 residues. The CDR3 DNA sequence: TGCGCCAGCAGCCTCCGGGACGGCCGAGACGAGCAGTACTTC. Its translation: CASSLRDGRDEQYF.

The V and J genes are TRBV6-5 and TRBJ1-6, with 7 bases matching TRBD1. The CDR3 extends over 15 amino acids. Unmatched junction bases numbered 4, after V lost 2 bases and J lost 6 bases. Germline V CDR1 and CDR2: MNHEY, SVGAGI. CDR3 in amino acids: CASSYAGQTNSPLHF. The CDR3 nucleotides are TGTGCCAGCAGTTACGCGGGACAGACTAATTCACCCCTCCACTTT.

The rearrangement uses TRBV4-1 and TRBJ1-4, with TRBD1 matching over 11 bases. Germline loops: CDR1 MGHRA, CDR2 YSYEKL. The V gene end was trimmed by 4 bases and the J gene end by 3 bases; junction bases not matched to a gene: 4. The CDR3 is 16 residues long. CDR3 sequence: CASSLGQGVSNEKLFF. The CDR3 region has the DNA TGCGCCAGCAGCCTGGGACAGGGGGTCTCTAATGAAAAACTGTTTTTT.

This sequence joins TRBV2 and TRBJ2-7; TRBD1 is a possible D gene (5 bases). This CDR3 has 13 amino acids. With 3 bases removed from V and 1 base from J, the gap between germline ends came to 7 bases. Per the germline V gene, CDR1 is SNHLY and CDR2 is FYNNEI. This CDR3 reads CASSDRVSYEQYF. As DNA, the CDR3 is TGTGCCAGCAGTGACAGGGTTTCCTACGAGCAGTACTTC.

This clone was recorded only once. The rearrangement uses TRBV6-6 and TRBJ2-7, with TRBD1 matching 10 bases. The CDR3 sequence is 14 residues long. CDR1 and CDR2 from the germline V gene are MNHNY and SVGAGI (reference sequence). J gave up 4 bases and V 6 bases, and 6 bases lay outside the gene matches. CDR3 loop: CASRTGQGIYEQYF. In DNA, the CDR3 is TGTGCCAGCAGAACGGGACAGGGGATTTACGAGCAGTACTTC.

V usage is TRBV30 and J usage is TRBJ1-5; 9 bases align to TRBD1. CDR3 length equals 15 residues. Trimming removed 2 bases from V and 7 bases from J; junction bases left unmatched: 9. Per germline, CDR1 GTSNPN and CDR2 SVGIG (reference sequence). CDR3 nucleotide sequence: TGTGCCTGGAGTAGATCGGGGACAGGGAACCAGCCCCAGCATTTT. It is translated as CAWSRSGTGNQPQHF.

This chain connects TRBV7-6 to TRBJ2-3; D may correspond to TRBD1 or TRBD2 (5 bases each). The CDR3 covers 16 residues. V shed 5 bases and J shed 1 base, with 16 bases lying between them. Germline assignment: CDR1 SGHVS and CDR2 FNYEAQ. CDR3 sequence: CASSQDGGYGTDTQYF. The CDR3 coding sequence is TGTGCCAGCAGCCAGGATGGGGGTTACGGCACAGATACGCAGTATTTT.

The chain recombines TRBV5-1 with TRBJ2-1; D is ambiguous. The CDR3 is 15 residues long. Trimming shortened V by 0 bases and J by 3 bases, and 10 bases separated the two germline ends. CDR1 is SGHRS, CDR2 YFSETQ, per germline. CDR3 sequence reads: CASSLGSSDYNEQFF. DNA of the CDR3: TGCGCCAGCAGCTTGGGGTCGTCCGACTACAATGAGCAGTTCTTC.

This chain connects TRBV28 to TRBJ2-3, with D perhaps matching TRBD1 (6 bases). Germline CDR1 and CDR2: MDHEN and SYDVKM. This CDR3 spans 17 amino acids. V was clipped by 5 bases and J by 4 bases, with 22 bases between them. The CDR3 bases are TGTGCCAGCAGTCCACCACAGGGTTTAGGGACGGCAGATACGCAGTATTTT. As protein: CASSPPQGLGTADTQYF.

The genes are TRBV28 and TRBJ2-5, with a weak D call TRBD2 (5 bases). Germline-derived CDR1 and CDR2 are MDHEN and SYDVKM. This CDR3 is built from 13 residues. V lost 8 bases and J lost 7, with 17 bases in between. CDR3 sequence reads: CASFYSREGTQYF. CDR3 DNA sequence: TGTGCCAGCTTTTATTCGAGGGAAGGGACCCAGTACTTC.

The chain recombines TRBV9 with TRBJ1-3, with D perhaps TRBD1 (5 bases). Germline V gene sequence: CDR1 SGDLS, CDR2 YYNGEE. With 3 bases removed from V and 0 bases from J, the gap between germline ends came to 13 bases. The CDR3 sequence is 16 residues long. The CDR3, as DNA: TGTGCCAGCAGCGCCGAGGGACGGTCCTCTGGAAACACCATATATTTT. Protein: CASSAEGRSSGNTIYF.

The chain employs TRBV28 and TRBJ1-1; no definite D call. CDR1 is MDHEN, CDR2 SYDVKM, per germline. This CDR3 comprises 12 residues. The V and J ends lost 3 bases and 6 bases respectively, with 8 bases between them. The CDR3 is CASSFGIPEAFF. In DNA, the CDR3 is TGTGCCAGCAGTTTCGGGATCCCTGAAGCTTTCTTT.